Shown below are 12 T cell receptor beta chains from a single sample sequenced in a study of blood T cell repertoires in COVID-19. Measured with immunoSEQ multiplex PCR; TCRdb has only the in-frame clones, and not every one. The data hold 100,000 to 150,000 clones, with almost 70% observed a single time. Material for sequencing was peripheral blood. The receptors stem from a woman aged 65 to 85 with acute or convalescent COVID-19.

This chain uses TRBV28 with TRBJ2-7; possibly TRBD1 for D (5 bases). Trimming removed 2 bases at V and 12 bases at J, with 11 bases between. CDR3 length equals 11 residues. Looked up from germline, CDR1 is MDHEN and CDR2 is SYDVKM. CDR3 amino acids: CASSLKGWLYF. The CDR3 DNA is TGTGCCAGCAGTTTAAAGGGGTGGTTGTACTTC.

The chain uses TRBV28 and TRBJ2-1, with 8 bases matching TRBD2. V trimming: 3 bases; J trimming: 4 bases; junction bases outside the gene matches: 8. This CDR3 has 16 residues. Per the germline V gene, CDR1 is MDHEN and CDR2 is SYDVKM. The CDR3: CASSLPSGRAYNEQFF. The DNA of the CDR3 is TGTGCCAGCAGTTTGCCGAGCGGGAGAGCGTACAATGAGCAGTTCTTC.

The gene calls are TRBV5-1 and TRBJ1-2; the D gene is possibly TRBD1 (6 bases). In germline, CDR1 is SGHRS, CDR2 YFSETQ. Trimming shortened V by 0 bases and J by 3 bases, and 12 bases separated the two germline ends. The length of the CDR3 is 15 residues. The CDR3 sequence is CASSLVGGEDYGYTF. CDR3 nucleotides: TGCGCCAGCAGCTTGGTTGGGGGCGAGGACTATGGCTACACCTTC.

In this sample, this clone turned up a few times. The rearrangement uses TRBV19 and TRBJ1-1; D may be TRBD1 (5 bases). CDR3 size: 16 residues. Germline loops: CDR1 LNHDA, CDR2 SQIVND (reference sequence). Trimming took 6 bases from V and 6 from J, leaving 23 bases between them. The CDR3 nucleotides are TGTGCCAGTAGCGGACGGACGCCGCAAACAGGCCCTGAAGCTTTCTTT. Translated: CASSGRTPQTGPEAFF.

This clone has a count of ten or more. V gene TRBV28 combines with J gene TRBJ2-1; 11 bases line up with TRBD2. J gave up 7 bases and V 3 bases, and 8 bases lay outside the gene matches. The CDR3 sequence is 16 residues long. Germline-derived CDR1 and CDR2 are MDHEN and SYDVKM. CDR3 residues: CASSFSLAGAENEQFF. CDR3 nucleotides: TGTGCCAGCAGTTTCTCACTAGCGGGAGCTGAAAATGAGCAGTTCTTC.

This clone was found once. The chain joins TRBV7-9 to TRBJ1-2, with 11 bases identical to TRBD1. CDR3 size: 13 residues. Germline lookup yields CDR1 SEHNR and CDR2 FQNEAQ (reference sequence). V lost 5 bases, J lost 5 bases, and 1 base stayed unmatched. The CDR3 loop reads CASSRDRGYGYTF. The DNA for the CDR3 is TGTGCCAGCAGCCGGGACAGGGGGTATGGCTACACCTTC.

The V gene is TRBV3-1 (or the pseudogene TRBV3-2), the J gene TRBJ1-2; D is possibly TRBD1 (5 bases). Germline V gene sequence: CDR1 LGHDT, CDR2 YNNKEL (reference sequence). There are 13 residues in the CDR3. Between the trimmed V and J ends, which lost 2 bases and 4 bases, there was a span of 8 bases. CDR3 DNA sequence: TGTGCCAGCAGCCAATCGACAGCCTATGGCTACACCTTC. Translated, it gives CASSQSTAYGYTF.

This clone was observed a single time. The chain joins TRBV5-8 to TRBJ1-4, with D perhaps matching TRBD1 (5 bases). V was clipped by 4 bases and J by 1 base, with 14 bases between them. Per the germline V gene, CDR1 is SGHTS and CDR2 is YDEGEE. The CDR3 totals 16 residues. CDR3 sequence reads: CASSPRTTRTNEKLFF. The CDR3 DNA sequence: TGTGCCAGCAGCCCCAGGACAACCCGAACTAATGAAAAACTGTTTTTT.

The chain combines TRBV3-1 (or the pseudogene TRBV3-2) with TRBJ1-1; D is possibly TRBD1 (5 bases). There are 15 residues in the CDR3. The germline V and J ends were trimmed by 0 bases and 1 base, with 9 bases remaining between them. Germline CDR1 LGHDT, CDR2 YNNKEL (reference sequence). The CDR3: CASSQEGRGNTEAFF. CDR3 nucleotide sequence: TGTGCCAGCAGCCAAGAAGGGAGGGGGAACACTGAAGCTTTCTTT.

The chain links TRBV21-1 to TRBJ1-3; the table assigns TRBD1, which was not confirmed against the DNA. TRBV21-1 constitutes a pseudogene. The length of the CDR3 is 15 residues. CDR3 bases: TGTGCCAGGAAGGGGGGGACAGGGTCTGGAAACACCATATATTTT. Amino acids: CARKGGTGSGNTIYF.

This clone appeared a few times. DNA of the CDR3: TGTGCCAGCAGCGTAGCGGGACAGGGCGGAGGTGAAAAACTGTTTTTT. Translating gives CASSVAGQGGGEKLFF. This chain uses TRBV9 with TRBJ1-4; the match to TRBD1 covers 9 bases. The ends lost 0 bases at V and 7 bases at J; junction bases unmatched: 7. Germline V gene sequence: CDR1 SGDLS, CDR2 YYNGEE. The CDR3 contains 16 residues.

The chain uses TRBV18 and TRBJ1-1; D might be TRBD1 (6 bases). Trimming shortened V by 3 bases and J by 0 bases, and 11 bases separated the two germline ends. Per the germline V gene, CDR1 is KGHSH and CDR2 is LQKENI. CDR3 length: 15 residues. CDR3 amino acids: CASSPLGHLNTEAFF. CDR3 in DNA: TGTGCCAGCTCACCGTTGGGACACTTGAACACTGAAGCTTTCTTT.